The subject of this entry is one TCR beta chain. What this receptor recognizes is not known. One base away there is no much larger clone; base qualities are not given. The CDR3 covers 12 residues, taking in both the cysteine and the phenylalanine. Only CDR3 DNA remains: 36 bases, in frame from the first base. The germline V gene gives CDR1 as SQVTM and CDR2 as ANQGSEA. V is cut by 7 bases and J by 4 bases, and the space between the germline ends is 10 bases. This sample stems from a study of shared clonotypes between healthy human individuals (TCRdb year 2020). Study-wide context: The cohort comprised two women and a few men aged 18 to 49 years. Libraries were prepared and TCR repertoires were sequenced by different laboratories using diverse techniques, in order to increase sequencing depth and limit assay-specific biases. Each donor's leukapheresis produced roughly between about 0.9 and 9.5 billion PBMCs. To estimate repertoire size and how much clonotypes are shared between individuals, the study performed deep sequencing of blood TCR repertoires from roughly five healthy adults. For each donor, three plates each were used for CD4 naive and CD4 memory, two plates were used for CD8 naive, and one plate was used for CD8 memory. The investigation overall reported the following: Sampling was restricted to blood, and TCR repertoires in tissue are likely to differ from TCR repertoires in blood. Clonotypes shared by all four sorted-subset donors showed higher generation probabilities than non-shared clonotypes. Estimated clonotype richness was generally larger for naive than for memory subsets. Pairwise subsampling indicated that sequencing depth was expected to affect the degree of clonotype sharing among donors. Rarefaction of sorted-subset datasets indicated incomplete sequencing despite the large sequencing depth. The genetic and exposure-history diversity represented was limited by the small number of donors. When a handful of donors were compared, the shared fraction of clonotypes was about 5% for naive CD4, approximately 3.5% for naive CD8, 2.3% for memory CD4, and 0.4% for memory CD8.

TCR CDR3 regions were amplified from genomic DNA by multiplex PCR using the deep immunoSEQ assay. For each cell subset, the extracted genomic DNA was distributed evenly across all wells of several immunoSEQ 96-well plates, and each plate served as one replicate. For sorted subsets, approximately 200 ng of genomic DNA, equivalent to some 33,000 T cell genomes, went into each replicate PCR. Purified libraries were measured with a Qubit 3.0 fluorometer, size-checked on a Bioanalyzer 2100, and measured again with the KAPA Library Quantification kit. Every immunoSEQ 96-well plate was sequenced on a dedicated single-read 150-cycle Illumina NextSeq 550 flow cell. The authors' pipeline ran thus. The immunoSEQ output contained only junctional sequences without quality scores, so filtering could not match that applied to full-length reads. Sequences were annotated with PyIR, a Python wrapper for IgBLAST v1.9, using IMGT germline references to assign V/J genes and CDR3. Reads were removed for weak V/J assignments (E-value above 1e-6), missing CDR3, stop codons, out-of-frame junctions, or ambiguous translated residues. A V3J clonotype was defined by an identical inferred V gene, J gene, and CDR3 amino acid sequence. Percentage overlap between repertoires was calculated by dividing the number of shared unique clonotypes by the size of the smaller repertoire. Repertoire richness was assessed with RTK rarefaction, the Chao1 estimator, and Recon v2.1 estimates of unobserved clonotypes. Generation probabilities were computed with OLGA for all TCRbeta clonotypes obtained by the gDNA method from several donors. TCRdb took this table from immuneACCESS and kept in-frame rearrangements with V and J called. Such tables lack part of the clones; where checked against another copy, unresolved V genes explain under half of the gap, and the rest is unexplained. From that table come the V and J calls and clone size; the DNA was used to work out D and trimming. This sample is represented by more than 1,200,000 clones; less than 99% of them were singletons. In total, the top ten clones hold around 0.33% of the sample.

The donors were healthy, HIV-negative adults who had no recently reported acute infections or vaccinations. Every donor was a Caucasian adult living in Nashville, Tennessee, USA. CD4+ T cells were enriched through magnetic negative selection, after which naive cells were positively selected on CD45RA and the remaining negative fraction served as the memory subset. Blood was collected by leukapheresis, and PBMCs were isolated by Ficoll-Histopaque density gradient centrifugation and then cryopreserved in liquid nitrogen vapor phase. Analytical flow cytometry was used to check the purity and quantity of every magnetically sorted T cell population. Each sorted fraction had its genomic DNA isolated and then quantified by UV absorbance on a Nanodrop 2000c.

The clonotype comes from a man in his thirties or forties in good health. Sequenced material: naive CD4+ T cells sorted from blood. The cell subset or site label for this specimen denotes: CD45RA+ positively selected. The receptor chain draws on TRBV29-1 and TRBJ1-4; perhaps TRBD1 is the D gene, with 5 bases matching. DNA sequence: TGCAGCGGGGGGGATCTTAATGAAAAACTGTTTTTT. This codes for CSGGDLNEKLFF. The reference TRBV29-1 and TRBJ1-4 proteins fill in what lies around the CDR3, so the full variable domain reads SAVISQKPSRDICQRGTSLTIQCQVDSQVTMMFWYRQQPGQSLTLIATANQGSEATYESGFVIDKFPISRPNLTFSTLTVSNMSPEDSSIYLCSGGDLNEKLFFGSGTQLSVL.